This T cell receptor (beta chain) is from a study of blood T cell repertoires in COVID-19. Authors' analysis steps: Researchers report that nucleated cell counts were estimated from reference gene primer amplification. Sequenced by immunoSEQ multiplex PCR; TCRdb stores in-frame clones only, minus some. V, J and clone size derive from that table, while D and trimming were established from the DNA sequence. The sample has roughly 30,000 clones; roughly 76% are singletons. V was pared by 0 bases and J by 7 bases, with 15 bases between. Per germline, CDR1 ENHRY and CDR2 SYGVKD. The CDR3 is made up of 15 amino acids.

This chain connects TRBV10-3 to TRBJ1-2; tentatively, D is TRBD1 (6 bases). Input material: peripheral blood. The TCR sequence derives from a man aged 70 or older with acute or convalescent COVID-19. CDR3 nucleotide sequence: TGTGCCATCAGTGAGTCGGGGGCAGGCTCTATTGGCTACACCTTC. This translates into CAISESGAGSIGYTF.